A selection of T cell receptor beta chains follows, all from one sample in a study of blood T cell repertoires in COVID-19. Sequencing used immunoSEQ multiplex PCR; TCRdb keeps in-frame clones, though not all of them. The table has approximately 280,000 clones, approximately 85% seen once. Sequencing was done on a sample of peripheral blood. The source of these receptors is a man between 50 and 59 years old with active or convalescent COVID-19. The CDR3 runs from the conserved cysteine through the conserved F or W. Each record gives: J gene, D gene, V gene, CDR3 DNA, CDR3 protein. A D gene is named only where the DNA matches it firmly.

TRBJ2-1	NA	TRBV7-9	TGTGCCAGCAGTTACCGACAGGAGCAGTTCTTC	CASSYRQEQFF
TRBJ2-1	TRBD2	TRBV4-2	TGTGCCAGCAGCCAAGATGGGACTAGCGGAGACAATGAGCAGTTCTTC	CASSQDGTSGDNEQFF
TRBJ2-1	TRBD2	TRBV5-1	TGCGCCAGCAGCTTGGGGACGGGGGGCAATGAGCAGTTCTTC	CASSLGTGGNEQFF
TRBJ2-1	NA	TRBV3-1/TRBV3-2	TGTGCCAGCAGCCGTGGTAGCGGCTTTGAGCAGTTCTTC	CASSRGSGFEQFF
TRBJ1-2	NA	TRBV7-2	TGTGCCAGCAGCTTAGAACAGGGAAACTATGGCTACACCTTC	CASSLEQGNYGYTF
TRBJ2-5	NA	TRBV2	TGTGCCAGCAGCCGGGACACCCAAGAGACCCAGTACTTC	CASSRDTQETQYF
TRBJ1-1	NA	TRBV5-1	TGCGCCAGCAGCCCCCCTAGTCCTTCAAACACTGAAGCTTTCTTT	CASSPPSPSNTEAFF
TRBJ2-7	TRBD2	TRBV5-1	TGCGCCAGCAGCTTTACTAGCGGGAGGGCCTTTGCCGAGCAGTACTTC	CASSFTSGRAFAEQYF
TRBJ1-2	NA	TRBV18	TGTGCCAGCTCACCATCGACAGACTTCTATGGCTACACCTTC	CASSPSTDFYGYTF
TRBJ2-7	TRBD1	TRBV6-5	TGTGCCAGCAGCCCAGCCGGGACAGGGACCTACGAGCAGTACTTC	CASSPAGTGTYEQYF